The 4 T cell receptor beta chains given below trace back to one sample, sequenced in a study of shared T cell receptors in the human thymus. Some clones are missing from TCRdb's copy, which holds only in-frame ones; the method was immunoSEQ multiplex PCR. The data show hundreds of thousands of clones, around 78% seen once. This sample also appeared in a second study, on human thymus T cells.

Sequencing input: thymocytes. These receptors all stem from a boy in the first two years of life with a congenital heart defect.

V and J are TRBV19 and TRBJ2-7; 7 bases agree with TRBD1. The CDR3 consists of 15 residues. From germline, CDR1 is LNHDA and CDR2 SQIVND (reference sequence). V dropped 0 bases and J dropped 2; count of bases not matched to a gene: 4. CDR3 protein: CASSIEQGLTYEQYF. The CDR3 DNA is TGTGCCAGTAGTATAGAACAGGGGTTGACCTACGAGCAGTACTTC. Full variable domain (rest looked up from reference TRBV19 and TRBJ2-7): DGGITQSPKYLFRKEGQNVTLSCEQNLNHDAMYWYRQDPGQGLRLIYYSQIVNDFQKGDIAEGYSVSREKKESFPLTVTSAQKNPTAFYLCASSIEQGLTYEQYFGPGTRLTVT.

The chain combines TRBV30 with TRBJ2-5, with 15 bases aligning to TRBD2. This CDR3 contains 23 residues. V was pared by 5 bases and J by 1 base, with 26 bases of the junction left unmatched. CDR1 and CDR2 from the germline V gene are GTSNPN and SVGIG (reference sequence). CDR3 sequence: CAWALGPRTSGRAFGSSQETQYF. The CDR3 DNA reads as TGTGCCTGGGCACTCGGACCGCGGACTAGCGGGAGGGCCTTCGGTTCTTCCCAAGAGACCCAGTACTTC.

The table lists this clone with a count of one. The CDR3 DNA follows: TGTGCCAGCAGCTTGGAGACCGGGACTAGCGGTCTCGGGGAGCTGTTTTTT. The encoded protein is CASSLETGTSGLGELFF. The J gene is TRBJ2-2, the V gene TRBV13; TRBD2 agrees at 11 bases. This CDR3 region has 17 residues. The J segment lost 7 bases and the V segment lost 3 bases, leaving 10 bases of the junction unmatched. Germline V CDR1 and CDR2: PRHDT, FYEKMQ (reference sequence).

This clone came up a few times. This chain joins TRBV18 and TRBJ1-1; 10 nucleotides agree with TRBD1. Germline loops: CDR1 KGHSH, CDR2 LQKENI. The length of the CDR3 is 15 residues. V lost 6 bases to trimming and J lost 3 bases; unmatched junction nucleotides: 7. CDR3: CASSRDRGPDTEAFF. DNA for the CDR3: TGTGCCAGCTCCCGTGACAGGGGGCCGGACACTGAAGCTTTCTTT. Filled out from reference TRBV18 and TRBJ1-1, the complete variable domain reads NAGVMQNPRHLVRRRGQEARLRCSPMKGHSHVYWYRQLPEEGLKFMVYLQKENIIDESGMPKERFSAEFPKEGPSILRIQQVVRGDSAAYFCASSRDRGPDTEAFFGQGTRLTVV.